This TCR beta chain derives from a study of T-cell reconstitution after alpha-beta-depleted transplantation in children (dated by TCRdb to 2016 to 2017). Broadly, across the study: The study quantitatively tracked T-cell immune reconstitution after TCRalphabeta/CD19-depleted allogeneic hematopoietic cell transplantation in children using TCR repertoire profiling.

This clonotype occurred many times. No cognate antigen has been identified for it. There are no base qualities to consult, and no much larger clone falls within one base. Libraries were made using PCR. The sequencer listed for this sample is Illumina HiSeq 2500. Molecular barcoding was employed in the preparation of TCR libraries, with unique molecular identifiers being used to normalize TCRbeta repertoire quantification. The public reads were run again by TCRdb, first through fastp at Q25 and then through MiXCR, and only productive beta chains were kept. Each CDR3 protein appears once, grouped with its most common genes and DNA. In this sample the table shows about 240,000 distinct CDR3 sequences, more than 10% of which occur a single time. The ten largest clones represent approximately 2.4% of the sample. Its CDR3 holds 11 amino acids, cysteine through phenylalanine. Only CDR3 DNA remains: 33 bases, in frame from the first base. The germline V gene specifies MDHEN as CDR1 and SYDVKM as CDR2. The V end loses 8 bases and the J end loses 4 bases, and a stretch of 8 bases separates them.

The TCR originated in a human donor who donated a stem cell graft to a child with acute lymphoblastic leukemia. The material was PBMCs from the stem cell graft donor, obtained from the stem cell graft. The rearranged chain carries TRBV28 and TRBJ1-1; no confident D gene assignment can be made. The bases read TGTGCCAGCCGCTTAGGCACTGAAGCTTTCTTT. This yields the protein CASRLGTEAFF.